This T cell receptor beta chain was recorded in a study of cytomegalovirus exposure and HLA in healthy donors. The PCR used 60 Vbeta and 13 Jbeta primers. TCRdb's copy holds only in-frame clones and misses some; the assay was immunoSEQ multiplex PCR. This sample's table has some 33,000 clones. Concerning this clone itself: What it binds is unknown.

Germline lookup yields CDR1 LGHNA and CDR2 YNFKEQ. The CDR3 covers 16 residues. V lost 0 bases to trimming and J lost 1 base, with 13 bases between them. Points from the study as a whole: The listing of approximately 160 TCR beta chains classed them as cytomegalovirus-associated. The analysis excluded some indistinguishable V segments, including TRBV6-2 and TRBV6-3. Cytomegalovirus status was reportedly diagnosed by the classifier with high specificity and sensitivity. Rare sequences made up most TCRs, while some public TCRs were found in many donors.

The sequence was collected from a female donor in good health and CMV-seronegative. The chain carries TRBV4-2 and TRBJ2-7; D is perhaps TRBD1 (6 bases). The sequenced sample was PBMCs. CDR3: CASSQETGLISYEQYF. The CDR3, as DNA: TGTGCCAGCAGCCAAGAGACAGGTTTAATTTCCTACGAGCAGTACTTC.